Presented here are 15 T cell receptor beta chains from one specimen sequenced in a study of Ad26.COV2.S vaccination and SARS-CoV-2 variants. Some clones are missing from TCRdb's copy, which holds only in-frame ones; the method was immunoSEQ multiplex PCR. The table includes approximately 420,000 clones, approximately 87% detected once. Treatment in this sample: roughly 20 received Ad26.COV2.S at low or high dose, single or two shots; about 5 received placebo; per-sample allocation not given. Samples came from day 63 after the first vaccine or placebo injection. The sequencing here drew on peripheral blood, taken in a trial of Ad26.COV2.S vaccine versus placebo. These receptors were taken from a person between 18 and 59 years old who received the Ad26.COV2.S COVID-19 vaccine or a placebo.

V and J are TRBV18 and TRBJ1-1; possibly TRBD1 for D (6 bases). The V end was cut by 2 bases, the J end by 0 bases, with 10 bases between. Germline CDR1 and CDR2: KGHSH and LQKENI. The CDR3 has 15 residues. In nucleotides, the CDR3 is TGTGCCAGCTCACCAGTGGCAGGGGTGAACACTGAAGCTTTCTTT. Its translation is CASSPVAGVNTEAFF. The variable domain in full, completed from reference TRBV18 and TRBJ1-1, reads NAGVMQNPRHLVRRRGQEARLRCSPMKGHSHVYWYRQLPEEGLKFMVYLQKENIIDESGMPKERFSAEFPKEGPSILRIQQVVRGDSAAYFCASSPVAGVNTEAFFGQGTRLTVV.

The chain carries TRBV27 and TRBJ1-6; possibly TRBD1 for D (6 bases). Germline assignment: CDR1 MNHEY and CDR2 SMNVEV (reference sequence). This CDR3 is built from 16 residues. The germline V and J ends were trimmed by 3 bases and 5 bases, with 14 bases remaining between them. DNA of the CDR3: TGTGCCAGCAGTTTTCTGGGGGCAATCCATAATTCACCCCTCCACTTT. Protein product: CASSFLGAIHNSPLHF.

The chain links TRBV6-6 to TRBJ1-2, with 8 bases that match TRBD1. Trimming cost V 0 bases and J 3 bases; bases outside gene matches: 3. CDR3 length: 15 amino acids. The V gene's germline CDR1 is MNHNY and CDR2 SVGAGI (reference sequence). The CDR3 bases are TGTGCCAGCAGTTACTCCCCAGGGGGCGACTATGGCTACACCTTC. It encodes CASSYSPGGDYGYTF.

Concerning this clone: One junction end does not reproduce the germline sequence, and a read error may be involved. The rearrangement uses TRBV7-7 and TRBJ2-2, with 9 nucleotides matching TRBD1. Germline loops: CDR1 SSHAT, CDR2 FNYEAQ (reference sequence). The CDR3 runs to 16 residues. DNA of the CDR3: TGTGCTAGCAGCTCCGGCGCGACAGGGGGAACCGGGGAGCTGTTTTTT. Translated, it gives CASSSGATGGTGELFF.

The rearrangement links TRBV18 to TRBJ2-5, with 7 bases lining up with TRBD1. J gave up 5 bases and V 4 bases, and 10 bases lay outside the gene matches. Germline assignment: CDR1 KGHSH and CDR2 LQKENI. The CDR3 runs to 15 residues. Here the CDR3 reads CASSLGTAKRETQYF. CDR3 DNA sequence: TGTGCCAGCTCACTCGGGACAGCGAAACGGGAGACCCAGTACTTC. Filled out from reference TRBV18 and TRBJ2-5, the complete variable domain reads NAGVMQNPRHLVRRRGQEARLRCSPMKGHSHVYWYRQLPEEGLKFMVYLQKENIIDESGMPKERFSAEFPKEGPSILRIQQVVRGDSAAYFCASSLGTAKRETQYFGPGTRLLVL.

The CDR3 DNA reads TGTGCCAGTAGTATTGCCCCGGGGACGTACGAGCAGTACTTC. It specifies CASSIAPGTYEQYF. This rearrangement joins TRBV19 to TRBJ2-7; tentatively, D is TRBD1 or TRBD2 (5 bases each). This CDR3 is 14 amino acids long. V was clipped by 3 bases and J by 4 bases, with 13 bases between them. Germline CDR1 LNHDA, CDR2 SQIVND (reference sequence).

V gene TRBV2 combines with J gene TRBJ2-3; 8 positions match TRBD1. V shed 3 bases and J 2 bases; nucleotides not matched to a gene: 4. The length of the CDR3 is 15 residues. Germline lookup yields CDR1 SNHLY and CDR2 FYNNEI. The CDR3 DNA reads as TGTGCCAGCAGTGAGGGACAGGCGGCCACAGATACGCAGTATTTT. Its protein product is CASSEGQAATDTQYF.

For the CDR3, the DNA is TGTGCCAGCAGTGAAGCAGCAGGGACAGGCAATCAGCCCCAGCATTTT. Translation: CASSEAAGTGNQPQHF. The chain has TRBV6-1 and TRBJ1-5; 7 nucleotides align to TRBD1. After removal of 0 bases from V and 2 bases from J, the junction contained 4 bases not matched to a gene. CDR1 is MNHNS and CDR2 is SASEGT in the germline V gene. This CDR3 region has 16 residues.

The chain has TRBV1 and TRBJ2-2; the D call in the table, TRBD2, was not verified against the DNA. TRBV1 is described as a pseudogene. The CDR3 loop spans 15 amino acids. CDR3 sequence reads: CTSSLGPGRAGELFF. The CDR3 region has the DNA TGCACCAGCAGCCTAGGACCCGGGCGGGCCGGGGAGCTGTTTTTT.

This clone has only one observation. V usage is TRBV28 and J usage is TRBJ1-5; no firm D call. The germline V gene has CDR1 MDHEN and CDR2 SYDVKM. The CDR3 length is 13 residues. Trimming removed 6 bases at V and 0 bases at J, with 6 bases between. The CDR3 DNA reads TGTGCCAGCAGGGGCTATAGCAATCAGCCCCAGCATTTT. This sequence encodes CASRGYSNQPQHF.

The chain joins TRBV6-5 to TRBJ1-1; TRBD1 matches 7 bases. CDR1 is MNHEY, CDR2 SVGAGI, per germline. The CDR3 extends over 12 amino acids. V shed 5 bases and J 10 bases; nucleotides not matched to a gene: 7. DNA of the CDR3: TGTGCCAGCAGTCGGGACAGCGTGAGAGCTTTCTTT. Its protein product is CASSRDSVRAFF.

The rearrangement uses TRBV7-2 and TRBJ2-7, with unresolved D. Germline CDR1 reads SGHTA; CDR2 reads FQGNSA. CDR3 length: 13 amino acids. The V and J ends lost 4 bases and 4 bases respectively, with 11 bases between them. DNA for the CDR3: TGTGCCAGCAGCTCCCCGCTGGGATACGAGCAGTACTTC. Residues: CASSSPLGYEQYF.

This chain connects TRBV15 to TRBJ2-5; 13 bases are shared with TRBD2. The V and J ends lost 4 bases and 5 bases, in that order; junction bases with no gene match: 7. CDR1 LNHNV and CDR2 YYDKDF come from the germline V gene (reference sequence). This CDR3 spans 16 amino acids. CDR3 nucleotide sequence: TGTGCCACCAGCAAGCAGACTAGCGGGGGGTCGGAGACCCAGTACTTC. This translates into CATSKQTSGGSETQYF.

V and J are TRBV2 and TRBJ2-1; 10 bases are a match to TRBD1. Germline CDR1 and CDR2: SNHLY and FYNNEI. The V gene end was trimmed by 3 bases and the J gene end by 9 bases; junction bases not matched to a gene: 17. The CDR3 length is 18 residues. In nucleotides, the CDR3 is TGTGCCAGCAGTGAGATGCCGGGAGACAGGGGGCATTATAGTGAGCAGTTCTTC. Protein: CASSEMPGDRGHYSEQFF.

A few counts support this clone. The chain employs TRBV6-4 and TRBJ2-7; unclear D gene. Germline V CDR1 and CDR2: MRHNA, SNTAGT. The CDR3 loop spans 18 amino acids. Trimming removed 0 bases from V and 5 bases from J, with 23 bases in between. The CDR3 coding sequence is TGTGCCAGCAGTGACTCGGCTAGGGCGGTGTTACTTAGGGACGAGCAGTACTTC. This translates into CASSDSARAVLLRDEQYF.